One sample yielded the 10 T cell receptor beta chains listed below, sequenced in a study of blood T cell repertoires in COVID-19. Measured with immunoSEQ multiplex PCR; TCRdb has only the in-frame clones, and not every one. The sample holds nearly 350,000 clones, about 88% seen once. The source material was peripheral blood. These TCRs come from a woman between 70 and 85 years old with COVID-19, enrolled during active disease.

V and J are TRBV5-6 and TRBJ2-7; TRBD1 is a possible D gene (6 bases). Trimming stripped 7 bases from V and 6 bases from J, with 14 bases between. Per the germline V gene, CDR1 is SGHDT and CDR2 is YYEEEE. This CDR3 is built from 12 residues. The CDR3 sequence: CASALQTGEQYF. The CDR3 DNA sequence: TGTGCCAGCGCGTTGCAGACAGGCGAGCAGTACTTC.

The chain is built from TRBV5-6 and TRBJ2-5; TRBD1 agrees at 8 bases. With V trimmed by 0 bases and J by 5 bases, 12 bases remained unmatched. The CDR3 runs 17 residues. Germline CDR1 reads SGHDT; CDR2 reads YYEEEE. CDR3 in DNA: TGTGCCAGCAGCTTGGCAGGGGGCGGCGGTTTTCGGGAGACCCAGTACTTC. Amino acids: CASSLAGGGGFRETQYF.

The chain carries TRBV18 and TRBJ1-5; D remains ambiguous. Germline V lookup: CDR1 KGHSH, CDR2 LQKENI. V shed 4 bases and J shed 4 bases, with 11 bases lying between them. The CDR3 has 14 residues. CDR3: CASSQAPGNQPQHF. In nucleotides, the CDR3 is TGTGCCAGCTCACAGGCCCCGGGGAATCAGCCCCAGCATTTT.

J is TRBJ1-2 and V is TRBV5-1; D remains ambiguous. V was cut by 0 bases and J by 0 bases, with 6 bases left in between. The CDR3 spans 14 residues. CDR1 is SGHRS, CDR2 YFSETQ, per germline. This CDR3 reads CASSLASANYGYTF. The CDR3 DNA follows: TGCGCCAGCAGCTTGGCCTCGGCTAACTATGGCTACACCTTC.

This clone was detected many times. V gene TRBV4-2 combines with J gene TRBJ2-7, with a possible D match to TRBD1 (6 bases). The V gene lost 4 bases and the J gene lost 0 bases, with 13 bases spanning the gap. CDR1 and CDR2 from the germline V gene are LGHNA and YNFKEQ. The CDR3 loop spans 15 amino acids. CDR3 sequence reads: CASSLVKGDSYEQYF. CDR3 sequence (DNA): TGTGCCAGCAGCCTAGTTAAGGGGGACTCCTACGAGCAGTACTTC.

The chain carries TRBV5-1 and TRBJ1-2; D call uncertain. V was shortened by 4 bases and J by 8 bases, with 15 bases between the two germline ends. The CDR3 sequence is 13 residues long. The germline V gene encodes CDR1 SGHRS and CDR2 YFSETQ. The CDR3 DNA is TGCGCCAGCAGCCCCCCCGCGGGAGGGGGCTACACCTTC. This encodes CASSPPAGGGYTF.

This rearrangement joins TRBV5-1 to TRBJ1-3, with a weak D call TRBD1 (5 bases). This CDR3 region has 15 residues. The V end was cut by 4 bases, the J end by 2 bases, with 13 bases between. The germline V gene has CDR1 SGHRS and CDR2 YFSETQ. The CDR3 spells CASSAGTTPGNTIYF. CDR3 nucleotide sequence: TGCGCCAGCAGCGCCGGGACTACCCCTGGAAACACCATATATTTT.

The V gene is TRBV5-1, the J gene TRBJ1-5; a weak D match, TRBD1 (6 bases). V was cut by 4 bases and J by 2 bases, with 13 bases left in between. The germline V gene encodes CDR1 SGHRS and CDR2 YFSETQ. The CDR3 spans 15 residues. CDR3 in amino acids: CASSTGTNGNQPQHF. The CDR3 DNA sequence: TGCGCCAGCAGCACCGGGACAAATGGCAATCAGCCCCAGCATTTT.

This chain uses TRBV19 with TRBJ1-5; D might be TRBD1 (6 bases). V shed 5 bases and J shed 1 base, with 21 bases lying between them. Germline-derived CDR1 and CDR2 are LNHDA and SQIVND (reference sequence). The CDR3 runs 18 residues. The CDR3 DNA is TGTGCCAGTAGTCTTAGGGTCTTAGGGGGGGGGAGCAATCAGCCCCAGCATTTT. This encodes CASSLRVLGGGSNQPQHF.

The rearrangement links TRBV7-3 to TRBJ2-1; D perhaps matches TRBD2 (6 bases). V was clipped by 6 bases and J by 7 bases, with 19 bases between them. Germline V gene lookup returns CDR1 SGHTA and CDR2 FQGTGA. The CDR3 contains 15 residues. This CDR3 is CASSSDPTSVNEQFF. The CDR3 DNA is TGTGCCAGCAGTTCGGACCCGACTAGTGTTAATGAGCAGTTCTTC.